These T cell receptor beta chains were read from a single sample in a study of blood T cell repertoires in COVID-19. This table comes from immunoSEQ multiplex PCR, and its TCRdb copy is limited to in-frame clones, with some not included. The table records 130,000 or so clones, around 83% of them present only once. The specimen sequenced was peripheral blood. These receptor sequences come from a man younger than 40 with COVID-19, enrolled during active disease. Both conserved end residues are part of each CDR3. Fields, in order: clone size, V gene, D gene, J gene, CDR3 DNA, CDR3 protein. The D gene is left open where the match is weak. The size of a clone is reported for some rows only, either as once, few or many, or as a class for expanded clones.

abundance: -; v_gene: TRBV19; d_gene: -; j_gene: TRBJ2-1; CDR3nt: TGTGCCAGTAGTATGTCCCGACAGTTCAATGAGCAGTTCTTC; CDR3aa: CASSMSRQFNEQFF
abundance: -; v_gene: TRBV2; d_gene: -; j_gene: TRBJ2-7; CDR3nt: TGTGCCAGCAGCGAAACAGGGAGCTCCTACGAGCAGTACTTC; CDR3aa: CASSETGSSYEQYF
abundance: -; v_gene: TRBV27; d_gene: TRBD2; j_gene: TRBJ2-7; CDR3nt: TGTGCCAGCAGTTTAAAGGGGACTAGCGCCTACGAGCAGTACTTC; CDR3aa: CASSLKGTSAYEQYF
abundance: -; v_gene: TRBV6-2/TRBV6-3; d_gene: -; j_gene: TRBJ1-5; CDR3nt: TGTGCCAGCAGTCCCAGACGGAGCCAGCCCCAGCATTTT; CDR3aa: CASSPRRSQPQHF
abundance: -; v_gene: TRBV11-2; d_gene: -; j_gene: TRBJ2-5; CDR3nt: TGTGCCAGCAGCTTCGCCCCTTCGGAGGGGACCCAGTACTTC; CDR3aa: CASSFAPSEGTQYF
abundance: -; v_gene: TRBV2; d_gene: -; j_gene: TRBJ2-7; CDR3nt: TGTGCCAGCAGTGAGACAGGTCCCGAGCAGTACTTC; CDR3aa: CASSETGPEQYF
abundance: -; v_gene: TRBV28; d_gene: TRBD2; j_gene: TRBJ2-1; CDR3nt: TGTGCCAGCACGTGGGCGGGACTATTTGGGGAGCAGTTCTTC; CDR3aa: CASTWAGLFGEQFF
abundance: -; v_gene: TRBV5-1; d_gene: -; j_gene: TRBJ1-4; CDR3nt: TGCGCCAGCAGCCCGAACAGGGCCCATGGTGAAAAACTGTTTTTT; CDR3aa: CASSPNRAHGEKLFF
abundance: -; v_gene: TRBV28; d_gene: TRBD1; j_gene: TRBJ2-1; CDR3nt: TGTGCCAGCAGTGAACAGGGGGCATCCTACAATGAGCAGTTCTTC; CDR3aa: CASSEQGASYNEQFF
abundance: -; v_gene: TRBV6-1; d_gene: TRBD1; j_gene: TRBJ1-4; CDR3nt: TGTGCCAGCAGTGAAGCTACAGGGGGAGGGGAAAAACTGTTTTTT; CDR3aa: CASSEATGGGEKLFF
abundance: few; v_gene: TRBV30; d_gene: TRBD1; j_gene: TRBJ1-3; CDR3nt: TGTGCCTGGAGCTACGGACAGGTGGGAAACACCATATATTTT; CDR3aa: CAWSYGQVGNTIYF
abundance: few; v_gene: TRBV28; d_gene: -; j_gene: TRBJ2-1; CDR3nt: TGTGCCAGCCTGTCGGGAGTCAATGAGCAGTTCTTC; CDR3aa: CASLSGVNEQFF
abundance: -; v_gene: TRBV6-2/TRBV6-3; d_gene: TRBD1; j_gene: TRBJ2-1; CDR3nt: TGTGCCAGCAGTTACTCGGTTCAGCAGGGGGCAAGCAATGAGCAGTTCTTC; CDR3aa: CASSYSVQQGASNEQFF
abundance: -; v_gene: TRBV3-1/TRBV3-2; d_gene: -; j_gene: TRBJ2-5; CDR3nt: TGTGCCAGCAGCCACCCCATGGGAGGACAAGAGACCCAGTACTTC; CDR3aa: CASSHPMGGQETQYF
abundance: -; v_gene: TRBV6-2/TRBV6-3; d_gene: TRBD2; j_gene: TRBJ2-7; CDR3nt: TGTGCCAGCAGCCGGGGACTAGCGGCATTCTCCTACGAGCAGTACTTC; CDR3aa: CASSRGLAAFSYEQYF
abundance: -; v_gene: TRBV6-2/TRBV6-3; d_gene: TRBD2; j_gene: TRBJ2-7; CDR3nt: TGTGCCAGCAGTTATGGTAGCGGGAGATACGAGCAGTACTTC; CDR3aa: CASSYGSGRYEQYF
abundance: few; v_gene: TRBV14; d_gene: -; j_gene: TRBJ2-3; CDR3nt: TGTGCCAGCAGCCAAGGAATGAGAGGAGATACGCAGTATTTT; CDR3aa: CASSQGMRGDTQYF
abundance: -; v_gene: TRBV1; d_gene: -; j_gene: TRBJ1-4; CDR3nt: TGCACCAGCAGCCAAGGACACGTTCCCGCCCGCCACCCAGAAAAACTGTTTTTT; CDR3aa: CTSSQGHVPARHPEKLFF
abundance: -; v_gene: TRBV11-2; d_gene: -; j_gene: TRBJ2-4; CDR3nt: TGTGCCAGCAGCTTCCGCAGGGGTCAGTACTTC; CDR3aa: CASSFRRGQYF
abundance: -; v_gene: TRBV2; d_gene: TRBD1; j_gene: TRBJ1-1; CDR3nt: TGTGCCAGCACTTCAGGGGGCTTGAACACTGAAGCTTTCTTT; CDR3aa: CASTSGGLNTEAFF
abundance: -; v_gene: TRBV5-1; d_gene: -; j_gene: TRBJ2-3; CDR3nt: TGCGCCAGCAGCTGGGGCCAGACAGGTAGCACAGATACGCAGTATTTT; CDR3aa: CASSWGQTGSTDTQYF
abundance: few; v_gene: TRBV9; d_gene: -; j_gene: TRBJ2-2; CDR3nt: TGTGCCAGCAGCGTAGTCGTAGATAGCACCGGGGAGCTGTTTTTT; CDR3aa: CASSVVVDSTGELFF
abundance: once; v_gene: TRBV30; d_gene: TRBD2; j_gene: TRBJ2-3; CDR3nt: TGTGCCTGGAGTGACGGGTTGAGCGGGAGTGATACGCAGTATTTT; CDR3aa: CAWSDGLSGSDTQYF
abundance: once; v_gene: TRBV28; d_gene: TRBD2; j_gene: TRBJ2-7; CDR3nt: TGTGCCAGCACTCGACTAGCGGGAGGTCTCTACGAGCAGTACTTC; CDR3aa: CASTRLAGGLYEQYF
abundance: -; v_gene: TRBV12-3/TRBV12-4; d_gene: -; j_gene: TRBJ1-2; CDR3nt: TGTGCCAGCAGCGACTCAGCAACCGGGGGCTACACCTTC; CDR3aa: CASSDSATGGYTF
abundance: few; v_gene: TRBV4-1; d_gene: -; j_gene: TRBJ1-4; CDR3nt: TGCGCCAGCAGCCGAGGTTTCGCAACTAATGAAAAACTGTTTTTT; CDR3aa: CASSRGFATNEKLFF
abundance: -; v_gene: TRBV6-6; d_gene: TRBD2; j_gene: TRBJ2-1; CDR3nt: TGTGCCAGCACCACGGGGACTAGTGCCTCCAATGAGCAGTTCTTC; CDR3aa: CASTTGTSASNEQFF
abundance: -; v_gene: TRBV28; d_gene: -; j_gene: TRBJ2-5; CDR3nt: TGTGCCAGCAGCCTAATCCAAGAGACCCAGTACTTC; CDR3aa: CASSLIQETQYF
abundance: -; v_gene: TRBV28; d_gene: TRBD2; j_gene: TRBJ2-7; CDR3nt: TGTGCCAGCAGGGGGACTAGCGCAAGGAGCTCCTACGAGCAGTACTTC; CDR3aa: CASRGTSARSSYEQYF
abundance: -; v_gene: TRBV3-1/TRBV3-2; d_gene: -; j_gene: TRBJ2-3; CDR3nt: TGTGCCAGCAGCCAGGGACTGTGGAACACAGATACGCAGTATTTT; CDR3aa: CASSQGLWNTDTQYF
abundance: -; v_gene: TRBV7-2; d_gene: -; j_gene: TRBJ2-1; CDR3nt: TGTGCCAGCAGCCAATCACTAGGGTACAATGAGCAGTTCTTC; CDR3aa: CASSQSLGYNEQFF
abundance: -; v_gene: TRBV5-4; d_gene: TRBD1; j_gene: TRBJ2-1; CDR3nt: TGTGCCAGCAGCCCTGAGGGGGCTAGGCGCAATGAGCAGTTCTTC; CDR3aa: CASSPEGARRNEQFF
abundance: -; v_gene: TRBV12-2; d_gene: -; j_gene: TRBJ2-1; CDR3nt: TGTGCAAGTCGCTTAGCGGGTCTAGAAAATGAGCAGTTCTTC; CDR3aa: CASRLAGLENEQFF
abundance: -; v_gene: TRBV9; d_gene: TRBD1; j_gene: TRBJ2-6; CDR3nt: TGTGCCAGCAGCCCCCGACAGGGGTTGAGCTCTGGGGCCAACGTCCTGACTTTC; CDR3aa: CASSPRQGLSSGANVLTF
abundance: -; v_gene: TRBV14; d_gene: -; j_gene: TRBJ2-3; CDR3nt: TGTGCCAGCAGCATCCAGAACGGGGTTGCAGATACGCAGTATTTT; CDR3aa: CASSIQNGVADTQYF
abundance: once; v_gene: TRBV11-3; d_gene: -; j_gene: TRBJ2-7; CDR3nt: TGTGCCAGCAGCTTAGAGAACAGCCCTTCCTACGAGCAGTACTTC; CDR3aa: CASSLENSPSYEQYF
abundance: -; v_gene: TRBV24-1; d_gene: TRBD2; j_gene: TRBJ2-1; CDR3nt: TGTGCCACCAGTGACCCAGCGGGAGACGCCTACAATGAGCAGTTCTTC; CDR3aa: CATSDPAGDAYNEQFF
abundance: few; v_gene: TRBV7-8; d_gene: TRBD1; j_gene: TRBJ2-2; CDR3nt: TGTGCCAGCAGCTTATTCGAACAGGGGGCTGTCGGGGAGCTGTTTTTT; CDR3aa: CASSLFEQGAVGELFF
abundance: -; v_gene: TRBV6-5; d_gene: -; j_gene: TRBJ2-6; CDR3nt: TGTGCCAGCACCTTGGGGAGCTCTGGGGCCAACGTCCTGACTTTC; CDR3aa: CASTLGSSGANVLTF
abundance: -; v_gene: TRBV5-1; d_gene: -; j_gene: TRBJ2-7; CDR3nt: TGCGCCAGCAGCCGCGACTACGAGCAGTACTTC; CDR3aa: CASSRDYEQYF
abundance: -; v_gene: TRBV2; d_gene: TRBD1; j_gene: TRBJ1-2; CDR3nt: TGTGCCAGCAACAGGGACAGGGAGGATGGCTACACCTTC; CDR3aa: CASNRDREDGYTF
abundance: few; v_gene: TRBV19; d_gene: TRBD1; j_gene: TRBJ1-4; CDR3nt: TGTGCCAGCGGGACAGGCAGTGGAAAACTGTTTTTT; CDR3aa: CASGTGSGKLFF
abundance: -; v_gene: TRBV9; d_gene: TRBD1; j_gene: TRBJ1-3; CDR3nt: TGTGCCAGCAGCCCGGGACAGGGGTCTTATTCTGGAAACACCATATATTTT; CDR3aa: CASSPGQGSYSGNTIYF
abundance: -; v_gene: TRBV9; d_gene: TRBD2; j_gene: TRBJ2-1; CDR3nt: TGTGCCAGCAGCGTCGGACTAGCGGGACAACTACACAATGAGCAGTTCTTC; CDR3aa: CASSVGLAGQLHNEQFF
abundance: -; v_gene: TRBV27; d_gene: -; j_gene: TRBJ1-5; CDR3nt: TGTGCCAGCAGTTTATCTACGGGAAGGAAGCCCCAGCATTTT; CDR3aa: CASSLSTGRKPQHF
abundance: -; v_gene: TRBV5-1; d_gene: -; j_gene: TRBJ2-2; CDR3nt: TGCGCCAGCAGCTCGACAAAGACTATCACCACCGGGGAGCTGTTTTTT; CDR3aa: CASSSTKTITTGELFF
abundance: few; v_gene: TRBV5-4; d_gene: -; j_gene: TRBJ2-7; CDR3nt: TGTGCCAGCAGCTTTCGGAGCGGCTACGAGCAGTACTTC; CDR3aa: CASSFRSGYEQYF
abundance: -; v_gene: TRBV28; d_gene: -; j_gene: TRBJ2-7; CDR3nt: TGTGCCAGCAGCCCCGGTGGCGAGCAGTACTTC; CDR3aa: CASSPGGEQYF
abundance: -; v_gene: TRBV7-8; d_gene: TRBD2; j_gene: TRBJ2-1; CDR3nt: TGTGCCAGCAGCTCTCTACGGAAGCGACCAAATAGCGGGAGCTCCTACAATGAGCAGTTCTTC; CDR3aa: CASSSLRKRPNSGSSYNEQFF
abundance: -; v_gene: TRBV7-8; d_gene: -; j_gene: TRBJ1-3; CDR3nt: TGTGCCAGCAGCTTAACTGGGAGGGTTGGAAACACCATATATTTT; CDR3aa: CASSLTGRVGNTIYF